This TCR beta chain was retrieved from a study of metastatic and nonmetastatic thyroid tumors. The overall study: The comparison covered peripheral blood and tumor or nodule tissue in malignant and benign thyroid patients. Findings of the study overall: According to reports, the diversity of TCR beta was significantly higher in malignant thyroid tumors than in benign nodules, and this held in both blood and tumor samples.

Among the patients, none had received any treatment before thyroid surgery. Study processing details: The authors used CDR3 differences across clinicopathological groups to build a distant-metastasis classifier for papillary thyroid cancer. TCRdb re-processed the PCR reads through MiXCR. None of the V and J calls come from the authors' own analysis; TCRdb made them. The sample has 21,000 or so clones, about 30% seen once. The CDR3 sequence is 13 residues long. The V gene's germline CDR1 is SNHLY and CDR2 FYNNEI. V dropped 6 bases and J dropped 5 bases, with 13 bases sitting between them. As to this clone: No antigen is known for it.

Sequencing input: tumor tissue. The V and J genes are TRBV2 and TRBJ2-5; perhaps TRBD2 as D (5 bases). This receptor was obtained from a female donor with papillary thyroid cancer or a benign thyroid nodule (not recorded which). Some clones in this sample may be carry-over from other donors' samples. In nucleotides, the CDR3 is TGTGCCAGCAGCCCCGGGATAGTTGAGACCCAGTACTTC. It encodes CASSPGIVETQYF.